The clone carrying this T cell receptor (beta chain) was counted only a few times. What it recognizes is unknown. These data come from a study of T cells in Graves' hyperthyroidism and ophthalmopathy. Study-wide context: Upon initial diagnosis and before any treatment, peripheral blood was collected.

This CDR3 region has 14 residues. Per germline, CDR1 MNHGY and CDR2 SVAAGI. The ends were cut back, 4 bases at V and 1 base at J, with 10 bases in the middle. Points from the study as a whole: Most thyroid clonotypes that were expanded above 0.001 also turned up in blood. The model forecast ophthalmopathy, anticipating it by a median about six months before onset. Ophthalmopathy stood apart from stable hyperthyroidism in a 13 V-J model.

Regions amplified from RNA transcripts were the TCR beta CDR3 regions. The study used the HTBI primer set for a first-round RT-PCR of the TCR CDR3. One entry per CDR3 protein results from TCRdb running MiXCR on the multiplex PCR reads. The sample has more than 550,000 distinct CDR3 sequences; roughly 17% are singletons. This TCR derives from a man aged 50 to 59 with Graves' hyperthyroidism. This sequence joins TRBV6-9 and TRBJ1-2, with a tentative D call TRBD1 (6 bases). What was sequenced was blood. CDR3 residues: CASSLGTLNYGYTF. The CDR3 coding sequence is TGTGCCAGCAGTTTAGGGACACTTAACTATGGCTACACCTTC.